The present TCR beta chain was sequenced within a study of blood T cell repertoires in COVID-19. Study-level background: T cells, B-cell-depleted T cells, or PBMCs provided the cDNA or gDNA that served as material.

V lost 2 bases to trimming and J lost 5 bases, with 12 bases between them. The germline V gene encodes CDR1 SGHTA and CDR2 FQGNSA. The CDR3 loop spans 15 amino acids. Using immunoSEQ multiplex PCR, the repertoire was profiled, and TCRdb retains in-frame clones only, with some absent. The data contain just over 150,000 clones, 80% of them singletons. This chain uses TRBV7-2 with TRBJ1-4; D gene uncertain. Sequencing was performed on peripheral blood. The source of this sequence is a man aged 55 to 70 with acute or convalescent COVID-19. CDR3 nucleotides: TGTGCCAGCAGCTTAAATTTTAGAGGGAATGAAAAACTGTTTTTT. This sequence encodes CASSLNFRGNEKLFF.